One and the same sample provided the 30 T cell receptor beta chains below, sequenced in a study of tumor-infiltrating lymphocytes in primary liver carcinoma. The source of the blood RNA was unsorted whole blood, and germline DNA was extracted as well. From 450 to 550 ng total RNA, TCR beta cDNA was generated with a primer in the constant region. Three nested multiplex PCR rounds, a slightly modified ARM-PCR method, built the TCR beta libraries. A C-beta reverse primer and TRBV1-TRBV30 forward primers served in each of the first two PCR rounds, at about 10 cycles apiece. Using its own MiXCR run on the multiplex PCR reads, TCRdb lists one record per CDR3 protein. The data show 320,000 or so distinct CDR3 sequences, with around three fifths seen just once and around 9.5% held by the top ten. The sequencing input was peripheral blood. These receptors all stem from a man aged 40-49 years with primary liver carcinoma and hepatitis B virus infection.

With respect to this clonotype: The junction does not match germline at one end; this may be a read error. This chain links TRBV11-2 with TRBJ2-7, with 9 positions matching TRBD2. Per germline, CDR1 SGHAT and CDR2 FQNNGV. This CDR3 comprises 14 residues. This chain's CDR3 is CANSLRGRANEQYF. CDR3 coding DNA: TGTGCCAACAGCTTACGCGGGAGGGCCAACGAGCAGTACTTC.

This clonotype has ten or more counts. A read error may be the cause here, since a much bigger clone is one base away. The rearrangement joins TRBV11-2 to TRBJ2-7; no clear D. This CDR3 region has 13 residues. Germline CDR1 is SGHAT and CDR2 is FQNNGV. This chain's CDR3 is CASSLGGLFERYF. In DNA, the CDR3 is TGTGCCAGCAGCTTAGGAGGTTTGTTCGAGCGGTACTTC.

Concerning this clonotype itself: A much larger clone lies one base from this, so it may be a read error. This CDR3 is missing its conserved last phenylalanine or tryptophan, likely due to a read error. The V gene is TRBV10-2, the J gene TRBJ2-7, with 7 bases identical to TRBD1. Germline trimming cut 6 bases from V and 7 bases from J; bases unmatched to any gene: 12. This CDR3 region has 14 residues. Germline V gives CDR1 WSHSY, CDR2 SAAADI. The CDR3 region is CASSPSRTGGEQYI. The CDR3 DNA follows: TGCGCCAGCAGCCCCTCAAGGACAGGAGGAGAGCAGTACATC.

This clonotype was counted many times. The chain recombines TRBV29-1 with TRBJ2-2; D tentatively fits TRBD1 or TRBD2 (7 bases each). The CDR3 extends over 13 amino acids. Trimming left V 2 bases short and J 6 bases short, with 10 bases between. Germline CDR1 is SQVTM and CDR2 is ANQGSEA. The CDR3 is CSVEQGGAGELFF. The CDR3 DNA reads as TGCAGCGTTGAACAGGGGGGGGCCGGGGAGCTGTTTTTT.

The V and J genes are TRBV19 and TRBJ2-5, with D possibly matching TRBD1 (6 bases). Per the germline V gene, CDR1 is LNHDA and CDR2 is SQIVND (reference sequence). Trimming shortened V by 5 bases and J by 3 bases, and 16 bases separated the two germline ends. This CDR3 contains 15 residues. The CDR3 sequence: CASSRRRGQKETQYF. In nucleotides, the CDR3 is TGTGCCAGTAGTCGGCGGCGTGGACAGAAAGAGACCCAGTACTTC.

Turning to this clonotype: Given a much more abundant clone one base away, this may be a read error. The chain employs TRBV4-1 and TRBJ2-3; 7 bases align to TRBD2. With 0 bases clipped from V and 5 bases from J, the junction kept 8 bases outside the gene matches. Germline assignment: CDR1 MGHRA and CDR2 YSYEKL. There are 16 residues in the CDR3. The CDR3 DNA reads as TGCGCCAGCAGCCAAGAATGGGGGGGTGGCAGAGATACGCAGTATTTT. This sequence encodes CASSQEWGGGRDTQYF.

This clonotype turned up a few times. Given a much more abundant clone one base away, this may be a read error. This chain joins TRBV6-2 or TRBV6-3 and TRBJ1-5; perhaps TRBD2 as D (6 bases). The assigned J gene may be wrong: the sequence end matches TRBJ2-3 better. This CDR3 has 15 residues. Germline V gene sequence: CDR1 MNHEY, CDR2 SVGEGT. The CDR3 protein is CASSYGTRGHQPQYF. DNA of the CDR3: TGTGCCAGCAGTTACGGGACTCGGGGTCATCAGCCCCAGTATTTT.

This chain joins TRBV12-3 or TRBV12-4 and TRBJ2-3, with TRBD2 identical over 8 bases. V was pared by 4 bases and J by 4 bases, with 10 bases of the junction left unmatched. This CDR3 has 16 residues. CDR3 amino acids: CASSYSKGGGSDTQYF. The DNA of the CDR3 is TGTGCCAGCAGTTACTCTAAGGGCGGGGGGTCAGATACGCAGTATTTT.

Points on this clonotype: This likely comes from a read error, as the CDR3 has no conserved phenylalanine or tryptophan at its end. This chain uses TRBV11-2 with TRBJ2-5; 8 bases fit TRBD2. The CDR3 consists of 14 residues. Per germline, CDR1 SGHAT and CDR2 FQNNGV. This chain's CDR3 is CASSLELAEETQYL. DNA of the CDR3: TGTGCCAGCAGCTTAGAACTAGCGGAAGAGACTCAGTACCTC.

Details on this clonotype: This may arise from a read error, as a much more abundant clone is one base away. The chain links TRBV6-5 to TRBJ1-1, with 7 bases matching TRBD1. The V and J ends lost 0 bases and 6 bases, in that order; junction bases with no gene match: 4. This CDR3 comprises 14 residues. CDR1 and CDR2 from the germline V gene are MNHEY and SVGAGI. DNA for the CDR3: TGTGCCAGCAGTTACTCGGGACAGATCGCTGAAGCTTTCTTT. Translation gives CASSYSGQIAEAFF.

On this clonotype itself: A single base separates this from a much larger clone, so it may be a read error. This chain joins TRBV6-2 or TRBV6-3 and TRBJ2-3, with D unresolved. The CDR3 runs 11 residues. The V gene's germline CDR1 is MNHEY and CDR2 SVGEGT. CDR3 amino acids: CASSYPDTHYF. The CDR3 nucleotides read TGTGCCAGCAGTTACCCAGATACGCACTATTTT.

This clonotype has only one observation. Written as DNA, the CDR3 is TGTGCCAGCAGCCCCCGGCCCCCCTGGACAGTTGACAATGAGCAGTTCTTC. Translating it yields CASSPRPPWTVDNEQFF. V is TRBV5-5 and J is TRBJ2-1; weak D call: TRBD1 (6 bases). Trimming pared 4 bases from V and 5 bases from J, leaving 22 bases between. The germline V gene encodes CDR1 SGHKS and CDR2 YYEKEE (reference sequence). The CDR3 contains 17 residues.

Ten or more counts support this clonotype. As DNA, the CDR3 is TGTGCCAGCAGAGACGGGGGCGGGGAGCTGTTTTTT. Its protein product is CASRDGGGELFF. This chain links TRBV6-5 with TRBJ2-2; a weak D match, TRBD2 (6 bases). This CDR3 region has 12 residues. The V gene's germline CDR1 is MNHEY and CDR2 SVGAGI. The V and J ends lost 6 bases and 7 bases respectively, with 9 bases between them.

The chain has TRBV5-1 and TRBJ2-1; 7 nucleotides match TRBD2. The CDR3 has 14 amino acids. Germline loops: CDR1 SGHRS, CDR2 YFSETQ. V lost 2 bases and J lost 6; bases outside the gene matches: 5. The CDR3 sequence is CASSFRPSGNEQFF. The CDR3 nucleotides are TGCGCCAGCAGCTTCCGGCCTAGCGGCAATGAGCAGTTCTTC.

For this clonotype: This could be a read error, since a much larger clone is one nucleotide away. The CDR3 DNA follows: TGTGCCAGCAGCCTCAGGCGGGGGGGTCACTACGAGCAGTACTTC. This gives the protein CASSLRRGGHYEQYF. The chain uses TRBV12-3 or TRBV12-4 and TRBJ2-7; TRBD2 agrees at 9 bases. The V segment lost 6 bases and the J segment 3 bases; nucleotides outside the gene matches: 9. The CDR3 loop spans 15 amino acids.

As for this clonotype: One junction end disagrees with the germline gene, perhaps due to a read error. CDR3 sequence reads: CAGSRETYNEQFF. In nucleotides, the CDR3 is TGTGCCGGCAGCCGCGAGACCTACAATGAGCAGTTCTTC. The J gene is TRBJ2-1, the V gene TRBV11-3; D unclear. The germline V gene encodes CDR1 SGHNT and CDR2 YENEEA. This CDR3 region has 13 residues. Supplemented by reference TRBV11-3 and TRBJ2-1, the full variable domain reads EAGVVQSPRYKIIEKKQPVAFWCNPISGHNTLYWYLQNLGQGPELLIRYENEEAVDDSQLPKDRFSAERLKGVDSTLKIQPAELGDSAVYLCAGSRETYNEQFFGPGTRLTVL.

Ten or more counts support this clonotype. The genes are TRBV12-3 or TRBV12-4 and TRBJ2-1, with a tentative D call TRBD2 (5 bases). V was clipped by 5 bases and J by 7 bases, with 18 bases between them. The CDR3 runs 15 residues. CDR3 in amino acids: CASSPTPLLVNEQFF. CDR3 DNA: TGTGCCAGCAGTCCTACCCCCCTACTAGTGAATGAGCAGTTCTTC.

This clonotype was seen at least ten times. This sequence joins TRBV4-1 and TRBJ2-7; 7 bases match TRBD2. From germline, CDR1 is MGHRA and CDR2 YSYEKL. The CDR3 runs to 14 residues. The J segment lost 0 bases and the V segment lost 3 bases, leaving 2 bases of the junction unmatched. DNA of the CDR3: TGCGCCAGCAGCCACACTAGCGACTCCTACGAGCAGTACTTC. This codes for CASSHTSDSYEQYF.

At least ten counts were recorded for this clonotype. The rearrangement links TRBV6-5 to TRBJ2-5, with 8 bases identical to TRBD1. Germline CDR1 MNHEY, CDR2 SVGAGI. The CDR3 sequence is 15 residues long. J gave up 2 bases and V 4 bases, and 6 bases lay outside the gene matches. CDR3 protein: CASSFLGQGQETQYF. The CDR3 bases are TGTGCCAGCAGTTTCCTCGGACAGGGACAAGAGACCCAGTACTTC.

In regard to this clonotype: A much bigger clone sits one base away, suggesting this may be a read error. The rearrangement uses TRBV6-2 or TRBV6-3 and TRBJ2-1; TRBD2 matches 9 bases. CDR1 MNHEY and CDR2 SVGEGT come from the germline V gene. The CDR3 has 18 residues. Trimming took 7 bases from V and 0 from J; bases not matched to a gene: 13. The CDR3 nucleotides are TGTGCCAGCACATCAGGGACTAGCAGGGTAAACTCCTACAATGAGCAGTTCTTC. Translating it yields CASTSGTSRVNSYNEQFF.

Details on this clonotype: A read error is likely, as this CDR3 ends without the conserved phenylalanine or tryptophan. It is unclear where the CDR3 begins or ends on the DNA, so no DNA is shown, and the CDR3 is as TCRdb lists it. The rearrangement uses TRBV29-1 and TRBJ2-1; no DNA check was done on the table's D call, TRBD1. The CDR3 totals 13 residues, both ends included. Germline V gene data show CDR1 as SQVTM and CDR2 as ANQGSEA. The CDR3 spells CSVPRGAYNEHFY.

This clonotype was seen a single time. A read error may explain this, as a much larger clone is one base away. This sequence joins TRBV6-1 and TRBJ2-5; 8 bases line up with TRBD1. The V and J ends lost 7 bases and 7 bases, in that order; junction bases with no gene match: 8. Germline CDR1 reads MNHNS; CDR2 reads SASEGT. This CDR3 is built from 13 residues. The CDR3 region is CASNDQGAVTQYF. The CDR3, as DNA: TGTGCCAGCAATGACCAGGGGGCGGTGACCCAGTACTTC.

This clonotype was detected many times. The chain combines TRBV10-3 with TRBJ1-1, with a tentative D call TRBD1 (6 bases). The CDR3 loop spans 13 amino acids. V was cut by 2 bases and J by 5 bases, with 9 bases left in between. Germline assignment: CDR1 ENHRY and CDR2 SYGVKD. The CDR3 bases are TGTGCCATCAGTGAGATGGGGGCGACTGAAGCTTTCTTT. Translation gives CAISEMGATEAFF.

This clonotype was recorded a few times. The V gene is TRBV5-1, the J gene TRBJ2-3, with D perhaps TRBD1 or TRBD2 (5 bases each). The CDR3 runs 16 residues. Germline loops: CDR1 SGHRS, CDR2 YFSETQ. Trimming removed 3 bases at V and 1 base at J, with 15 bases between. CDR3 loop: CASSWDPQAGTDTQYF. For the CDR3, the DNA is TGCGCCAGCAGCTGGGACCCCCAAGCGGGCACAGATACGCAGTATTTT.

The V gene is TRBV28, the J gene TRBJ2-1; D may correspond to TRBD1 or TRBD2 (5 bases each). V gave up 5 bases and J gave up 4 bases, with 12 bases separating them. CDR1 and CDR2 (germline): MDHEN, SYDVKM. The CDR3 covers 14 residues. CDR3 bases: TGTGCCAGCAGTCCCGGGGCCACATACAATGAGCAGTTCTTC. Amino acids: CASSPGATYNEQFF.

The chain uses TRBV10-3 and TRBJ2-3; 7 positions match TRBD2. CDR1 ENHRY and CDR2 SYGVKD come from the germline V gene. The CDR3 has 13 residues. V lost 8 bases to trimming and J lost 5 bases; unmatched junction nucleotides: 7. The CDR3 DNA is TGTGCCATCGGGAGGGAGTGGGGAGATACGCAGTATTTT. It encodes CAIGREWGDTQYF.

This clonotype was recorded only once. The V gene is TRBV12-3 or TRBV12-4, the J gene TRBJ2-7; no definite D call. V gave up 5 bases and J gave up 0 bases, with 14 bases separating them. The CDR3 covers 15 residues. CDR3 DNA: TGTGCCAGCAGTATACCCTCGACCGGCTCCTACGAGCAGTACTTC. It is translated as CASSIPSTGSYEQYF.

This clonotype showed up many times. The chain is built from TRBV11-2 and TRBJ2-2; TRBD1 is a possible D gene (5 bases). The CDR3 sequence is 13 residues long. Germline V gene sequence: CDR1 SGHAT, CDR2 FQNNGV. V lost 2 bases to trimming and J lost 5 bases, with 6 bases between them. The DNA of the CDR3 is TGTGCCAGCAGCTTACGACAGACCGGGGAGCTGTTTTTT. Translation gives CASSLRQTGELFF.

This clonotype occurred a few times. The chain has TRBV6-2 or TRBV6-3 and TRBJ1-2; 9 positions match TRBD1. Germline V gene lookup returns CDR1 MNHEY and CDR2 SVGEGT. The CDR3 totals 13 residues. J was trimmed by 7 bases and V by 6 bases; bases with no gene match: 6. The chain's CDR3 is CASRRDRAPGYTF. The CDR3 region has the DNA TGTGCCAGCAGGAGGGACAGGGCGCCTGGCTACACCTTC.

The sample holds many counts of this clonotype. The rearrangement joins TRBV11-3 to TRBJ2-3; unclear D gene. Looked up from germline, CDR1 is SGHNT and CDR2 is YENEEA. Between the trimmed V and J ends, which lost 3 bases and 2 bases, there was a span of 12 bases. The CDR3 is 15 residues long. The CDR3 bases are TGTGCCAGCAGCTTGGGCTCAAGTATCACAGATACGCAGTATTTT. Encoded protein: CASSLGSSITDTQYF.